These T cell receptor beta chains were read from a single sample in a study of shared clonotypes between healthy human individuals. The method was immunoSEQ multiplex PCR; TCRdb's version includes in-frame clones alone and lacks a portion of them. Among some 2 million clones listed, over 85% were seen once. The sequencing sample was made of naive CD8+ T cells sorted from blood. These TCRs come from a man aged 18 to 29 in good health. The CDR3 runs from the conserved cysteine through the conserved F or W. D genes are given only for firm matches. Some rows mark clone size as missing; the rest say once, few, many or name a class of expanded clone.

V	J	size	D	DNA	CDR3
TRBV29-1	TRBJ2-3	.	TRBD1	TGCAGCGTTGCGGGGGACAGGGGTAAAGATACGCAGTATTTT	CSVAGDRGKDTQYF
TRBV5-4	TRBJ2-5	once	TRBD1	TGTGCCAGCAGCCCAGGGACAGGGGGGTTGGAGACCCAGTACTTC	CASSPGTGGLETQYF
TRBV7-9	TRBJ1-2	once	.	TGTGCCAGCATCCCCCCCGGGGTAAACTATGGCTACACCTTC	CASIPPGVNYGYTF
TRBV5-6	TRBJ2-2	.	.	TGTGCCAGCAGCTTGGGGGCTGGGTCCGGGGAGCTGTTTTTT	CASSLGAGSGELFF
TRBV6-1	TRBJ2-3	.	TRBD1	TGTGCCAGCAGTGAATATGACAGGGATAAAACAGATACGCAGTATTTT	CASSEYDRDKTDTQYF
TRBV7-9	TRBJ2-3	.	TRBD2	TGTGCCAGCAGCTCAGAAGGACTACGGGGGGACACAGATACGCAGTATTTT	CASSSEGLRGDTDTQYF
TRBV2	TRBJ2-3	.	.	TGTGCCAGCAGTGGCCTAGTCGTGGATACGCAGTATTTT	CASSGLVVDTQYF
TRBV4-1	TRBJ1-6	.	.	TGCGCCAGCAGCTCACACAGGGTCAGCTCCTATAATTCACCCCTCCACTTT	CASSSHRVSSYNSPLHF
TRBV7-2	TRBJ2-3	.	TRBD2	TGTGCCAGCAGCTCGACACTGTTGGCTAGCGGGAGGCAAGATACGCAGTATTTT	CASSSTLLASGRQDTQYF
TRBV5-1	TRBJ1-1	.	TRBD1	TGCGCCAGCATTGACCTTCTGACAGGGCGAGAAGCTTTCTTT	CASIDLLTGREAFF
TRBV30	TRBJ2-1	once	.	TGTGCCTGGAGTGTAACCGGGGATGAGCAGTTCTTC	CAWSVTGDEQFF
TRBV5-6	TRBJ2-5	.	.	TGTGCCAGCAGCTGGGGCCCACAAGAGACCCAGTACTTC	CASSWGPQETQYF
TRBV15	TRBJ1-3	.	.	TGTGCCACCAGCCCTTCTGGAAACACCATATATTTT	CATSPSGNTIYF
TRBV6-5	TRBJ1-2	.	.	TGTGCCAGCAGTTACGGCCAGAACTATGGCTACACCTTC	CASSYGQNYGYTF
TRBV2	TRBJ2-7	once	TRBD1	TGTGCCAGCAGTGATCCCGGGACAGGAGGGGAAATGTTCGAGCAGTACTTC	CASSDPGTGGEMFEQYF
TRBV2	TRBJ1-4	once	.	TGTGCCAGCAGCCCTAGGACGGCAACTAATGAAAAACTGTTTTTT	CASSPRTATNEKLFF
TRBV5-1	TRBJ2-2	once	.	TGCGCCAGCAGCTACTGGACAGCGAACACCGGGGAGCTGTTTTTT	CASSYWTANTGELFF
TRBV28	TRBJ1-3	.	.	TGTGCCAGCAGTTTATGGGGGGAGCCGATGTATTTT	CASSLWGEPMYF
TRBV27	TRBJ2-1	.	.	TGTGCCAGCAGTTTGTCCTACGGGGGCAATGAGCAGTTCTTC	CASSLSYGGNEQFF
TRBV15	TRBJ2-3	.	.	TGTGCCACCAGCGTCTGGCGCACTATGGCAGATACGCAGTATTTT	CATSVWRTMADTQYF
TRBV6-5	TRBJ2-1	.	.	TGTGCCAGCAGTTACTCTGGCAGGGGAAATGAGCAGTTCTTC	CASSYSGRGNEQFF
TRBV27	TRBJ2-3	.	.	TGTGCCAGCAGTTTAATCCCCCGGCACGGGCCAGATACGCAGTATTTT	CASSLIPRHGPDTQYF
TRBV13	TRBJ2-7	.	TRBD1	TGTGCCAGCAGCTTAACTCCAATGCGGGACAGGGACCCGGGGGAGCAGTACTTC	CASSLTPMRDRDPGEQYF
TRBV28	TRBJ2-3	.	TRBD1	TGTGCCAGCAGTTTACCCCGGACAGGGTCGGACACAGATACGCAGTATTTT	CASSLPRTGSDTDTQYF
TRBV7-9	TRBJ2-1	.	TRBD1	TGTGCCAGCAGCCCAGCGACAGGGCGCAATGAGCAGTTCTTC	CASSPATGRNEQFF
TRBV6-6	TRBJ2-7	.	.	TGTGCCAGCAGCCCCCCAGGGTACGAGCAGTACTTC	CASSPPGYEQYF
TRBV5-5	TRBJ1-4	.	TRBD1	TGTGCCAGCAGCTTGTGGACAGGGGATGAAAAACTGTTTTTT	CASSLWTGDEKLFF
TRBV27	TRBJ2-7	once	TRBD1	TGTGCCAGCAGTCATTCCCAGGGGGAGCGCTCCTACGAGCAGTACTTC	CASSHSQGERSYEQYF
TRBV30	TRBJ2-2	.	.	TGTGCCTGGAGTTCCGAGGGGCCCGGGGAGCTGTTTTTT	CAWSSEGPGELFF
TRBV2	TRBJ2-1	.	TRBD1	TGTGCCAGCAGCCCCAGGACAGGGACAGACAATGAGCAGTTCTTC	CASSPRTGTDNEQFF
TRBV6-1	TRBJ2-2	.	.	TGTGCCAGCAGTGAAAAGTCCAGGGCCGGGGAGCTGTTTTTT	CASSEKSRAGELFF
TRBV28	TRBJ2-7	.	.	TGTGCCAGCAGTCTTGCACAGGGAGAAAGTTTCTACGAGCAGTACTTC	CASSLAQGESFYEQYF
TRBV6-5	TRBJ2-7	.	.	TGTGCCAGCAGTTACGGGCTGGGCTCCTACGAGCAGTACTTC	CASSYGLGSYEQYF
TRBV27	TRBJ2-3	.	TRBD2	TGTGCCAGCAGTTTTGGAGCGGGGGGCACAGATACGCAGTATTTT	CASSFGAGGTDTQYF
TRBV28	TRBJ2-2	.	.	TGTGCCAGCAGCACGCCAGCGGAGACACCGAACACCGGGGAGCTGCTTTTT	CASSTPAETPNTGELLF
TRBV4-2	TRBJ2-7	.	.	TGTGCCAGCAGCCCGGCCCCGCAGTCTGCCCCCTACGAGCAGTACTTC	CASSPAPQSAPYEQYF
TRBV13	TRBJ2-5	once	TRBD1	TGTGCCAGCAGCCTTTTCATAGGGGGCGCGGAGACCCAGTACTTC	CASSLFIGGAETQYF
TRBV6-1	TRBJ2-1	.	.	TGTGCCAGCAGTGAAGAGGCTTCCAGCTCCTACAATGAGCAGTTCTTC	CASSEEASSSYNEQFF
TRBV4-1	TRBJ2-1	.	.	TGCGCCAGCAGCCAAGAAGGGTTGGAGGGTCGGCAGTTCTTC	CASSQEGLEGRQFF
TRBV7-7	TRBJ2-5	.	.	TGTGCTAGCAGCCCCCCGGCAGGTGGAGAGACCCAGTACTTC	CASSPPAGGETQYF
TRBV7-3	TRBJ1-1	.	.	TGTGCCAGCAGCTCATCGGGGTGGGATGAAGCTTTCTTT	CASSSSGWDEAFF
TRBV6-1	TRBJ2-5	.	.	TGTGCCAGCAGTGAAGGGACAACCATCCAAGAGACCCAGTACTTC	CASSEGTTIQETQYF
TRBV7-9	TRBJ1-6	.	.	TGTGCCAGCAGCACGAACCGGGACATGGTAAATTCACCCCTCCACTTT	CASSTNRDMVNSPLHF
TRBV23-1	TRBJ1-2	.	.	TGCGCCAGCAGTCCAGGAGGGCAGGACTATGGCTACACCTTC	CASSPGGQDYGYTF
TRBV9	TRBJ2-7	.	.	TGTGCCAGCAGCGTAGGAGGGGGGAGCGAGCAGTACTTC	CASSVGGGSEQYF
TRBV7-2	TRBJ1-4	.	TRBD1	TGTGCCAGCAGCCCAACCGGGACAGGCGGTGAAAAACTGTTTTTT	CASSPTGTGGEKLFF
TRBV6-5	TRBJ2-7	.	TRBD1	TGTGCCAGCAGTACGGACAGGGGGGTCTACGAGCAGTACTTC	CASSTDRGVYEQYF
TRBV19	TRBJ2-7	.	.	TGTGCCAGTAGTATAGGACTTAGGAACTACGAGCAGTACTTC	CASSIGLRNYEQYF
TRBV4-1	TRBJ1-2	.	.	TGCGCCAGCAGCCAAGAAGGCCAGGGATTCTATGGCTACACCTTC	CASSQEGQGFYGYTF
TRBV27	TRBJ2-7	.	.	TGTGCCAGCAGTTTAAACAGGGATTCCTACGAGCAGTACTTC	CASSLNRDSYEQYF
TRBV7-9	TRBJ2-1	.	.	TGTGCCAGCAGCTTAACAAGGACAGACTCCTACAATGAGCAGTTCTTC	CASSLTRTDSYNEQFF